Below are 18 T cell receptor beta chains sequenced from a single sample in a study of early T cells in non-severe SARS-CoV-2 infection. TCRdb called the 5' RACE reads again in MiXCR, with one record for every CDR3 protein. Among tens of thousands of distinct CDR3 sequences, about 6.6% were seen once, and the ten largest hold 34%. Sequencing used whole blood, obtained at baseline. The receptor set was obtained from an adult who was a healthcare worker with PCR-confirmed SARS-CoV-2 infection or an uninfected control (not recorded which).

This clonotype was recorded at least ten times. The chain is built from TRBV5-1 and TRBJ2-5; D not certain. The ends were cut back, 1 base at V and 2 bases at J, with 9 bases in the middle. From germline, CDR1 is SGHRS and CDR2 YFSETQ. The CDR3 runs to 14 residues. CDR3 sequence: CASSLLGSQETQYF. CDR3 bases: TGCGCCAGCAGCTTGCTTGGGTCTCAAGAGACCCAGTACTTC.

Ten or more counts support this clonotype. The CDR3 nucleotides read TGTGCCACCAGTGATAAGTCTGGCGGCACCTCCTACGAGCAGTACTTC. Protein product: CATSDKSGGTSYEQYF. The V and J genes are TRBV24-1 and TRBJ2-7; D unresolved. V was shortened by 3 bases and J by 0 bases, with 14 bases between the two germline ends. The length of the CDR3 is 16 residues. The germline V gene encodes CDR1 KGHDR and CDR2 SFDVKD.

This clonotype has a count of ten or more. V usage is TRBV18 and J usage is TRBJ2-2; D remains unclear. The CDR3 length is 14 residues. Germline CDR1 reads KGHSH; CDR2 reads LQKENI. The V end was cut by 2 bases, the J end by 5 bases, with 9 bases between. CDR3 coding DNA: TGTGCCAGCTCACCATTCCGCAGTACCGGGGAGCTGTTTTTT. Its translation: CASSPFRSTGELFF.

This clonotype showed up many times. The chain employs TRBV18 and TRBJ2-6; D is possibly TRBD1 (6 bases). The length of the CDR3 is 16 residues. The V gene lost 2 bases and the J gene lost 0 bases, with 8 bases spanning the gap. The germline CDR1 and CDR2 sequences are KGHSH and LQKENI. CDR3 sequence (DNA): TGTGCCAGCTCACCAACAGGGAGCTCTGGGGCCAACGTCCTGACTTTC. Its translation is CASSPTGSSGANVLTF.

This clonotype was observed many times. The chain links TRBV7-9 to TRBJ2-3, with D unclear. Germline assignment: CDR1 SEHNR and CDR2 FQNEAQ (reference sequence). The CDR3 has 15 amino acids. V lost 4 bases and J lost 0, with 11 bases in between. The CDR3 is CASSSDRASTDTQYF. The CDR3 coding sequence is TGTGCCAGCAGCTCCGATCGTGCTAGCACAGATACGCAGTATTTT.

This clonotype was recorded at least ten times. The chain carries TRBV2 and TRBJ2-1, with 12 bases identical to TRBD2. V lost 6 bases to trimming and J lost 7 bases; unmatched junction nucleotides: 4. CDR3 length: 14 residues. Germline V gene sequence: CDR1 SNHLY, CDR2 FYNNEI. The chain's CDR3 is CASRLAGGRNEQFF. In DNA, the CDR3 is TGTGCCAGCAGACTAGCGGGAGGCAGGAATGAGCAGTTCTTC.

This clonotype was found many times. This chain links TRBV7-8 with TRBJ2-1; 7 positions agree with TRBD1. The CDR3 spans 15 residues. CDR1 is SGHVS, CDR2 FQNEAQ, per germline. J gave up 1 base and V 5 bases, and 5 bases lay outside the gene matches. For the CDR3, the DNA is TGTGCCAGCAGCATAGACAGGGCATCCTACAATGAGCAGTTCTTC. This translates into CASSIDRASYNEQFF. Drawing the rest from reference TRBV7-8 and TRBJ2-1, the complete variable domain is GAGVSQSPRYKVAKRGQDVALRCDPISGHVSLFWYQQALGQGPEFLTYFQNEAQLDKSGLPSDRFFAERPEGSVSTLKIQRTQQEDSAVYLCASSIDRASYNEQFFGPGTRLTVL.

Details on this clonotype: The junction departs from germline at one end; a sequencing error may be responsible. This chain connects TRBV7-2 to TRBJ1-1; D unclear. In germline, CDR1 is SGHTA, CDR2 FQGNSA. The CDR3 length is 13 residues. This CDR3 reads CASSLHMNTQAFF. The CDR3 coding sequence is TGTGCCAGCAGCCTCCATATGAACACTCAAGCTTTCTTT.

There are a few counts of this clonotype. The V gene is TRBV14, the J gene TRBJ1-3; D might be TRBD1 (5 bases). This CDR3 region has 15 residues. CDR1 is SGHDN and CDR2 is FVKESK in the germline V gene. V was shortened by 1 base and J by 2 bases, with 9 bases between the two germline ends. The CDR3 DNA reads as TGTGCCAGCAGCCAAGGACAAGGGGCTGGAAACACCATATATTTT. Protein product: CASSQGQGAGNTIYF.

The gene calls are TRBV6-5 and TRBJ1-5; tentative D call: TRBD1 (6 bases). The CDR3 is made up of 13 amino acids. The ends were cut back, 4 bases at V and 7 bases at J, with 11 bases in the middle. Germline assignment: CDR1 MNHEY and CDR2 SVGAGI. CDR3 region: CASSSGGRQPQHF. The CDR3 DNA reads TGTGCCAGCAGTTCGGGGGGCAGACAGCCCCAGCATTTT.

This clonotype was counted at least ten times. The J gene is TRBJ2-1, the V gene TRBV23-1; D might be TRBD1 (6 bases). TRBV23-1 is sorted into the ORF group, with uncertain function. The length of the CDR3 is 15 residues. CDR3 amino acids: CAFPNRAPFLNEQFF. The CDR3 DNA is TGCGCATTTCCAAACAGGGCCCCCTTTTTGAATGAGCAGTTCTTC.

This clonotype was found many times. V usage is TRBV6-6 and J usage is TRBJ2-1, with D maybe TRBD2 (6 bases). The CDR3 totals 14 residues. The V gene's germline CDR1 is MNHNY and CDR2 SVGAGI (reference sequence). Trimming removed 1 base at V and 8 bases at J, with 12 bases between. This CDR3 reads CASSYFLASHEQFF. CDR3 nucleotides: TGTGCCAGCAGTTACTTTCTAGCGAGCCATGAGCAGTTCTTC.

This clonotype was seen ten or more times. The chain uses TRBV20-1 and TRBJ2-3, with TRBD2 identical over 12 bases. The CDR3 length is 13 residues. Trimming removed 4 bases from V and 5 bases from J; junction bases left unmatched: 1. Germline CDR1 DFQATT, CDR2 SNEGSKA (reference sequence). The CDR3 loop is CSAILAGGDTQYF. CDR3 DNA: TGCAGTGCTATACTAGCGGGAGGAGATACGCAGTATTTT.

In this sample, this clonotype turned up many times. The V and J genes are TRBV20-1 and TRBJ1-1; the D is unclear. The CDR3 is made up of 12 amino acids. Germline loops: CDR1 DFQATT, CDR2 SNEGSKA (reference sequence). Trimming cost V 3 bases and J 7 bases, with 12 bases left between them. CDR3 region: CSASSREFEAFF. CDR3 nucleotide sequence: TGCAGTGCTAGTAGCCGGGAGTTTGAAGCTTTCTTT.

This clonotype was counted many times. The chain has TRBV27 and TRBJ1-1; D is unresolved. V lost 2 bases, J lost 4 bases, and 8 bases lay in between. This CDR3 comprises 13 residues. Germline lookup yields CDR1 MNHEY and CDR2 SMNVEV (reference sequence). As DNA, the CDR3 is TGTGCCAGCAGTTTACAGGAGGGCACTGAAGCTTTCTTT. It specifies CASSLQEGTEAFF.

This clonotype was seen repeatedly, ten times or more. The chain recombines TRBV4-1 with TRBJ1-5; D unclear. With 1 base removed from V and 2 bases from J, the gap between germline ends came to 12 bases. CDR1 is MGHRA and CDR2 is YSYEKL in the germline V gene. The CDR3 has 16 residues. CDR3 DNA: TGCGCCAGCAGCCAAGTAACGTTTTTGGGCAATCAGCCCCAGCATTTT. This translates into CASSQVTFLGNQPQHF.

This clonotype showed up just a few times. The chain carries TRBV6-5 and TRBJ2-1, with D possibly TRBD2 on 6 matching bases. The germline CDR1 and CDR2 sequences are MNHEY and SVGAGI. The CDR3 extends over 15 amino acids. With 3 bases removed from V and 4 bases from J, the gap between germline ends came to 13 bases. CDR3 protein: CASSYRRGQYNEQFF. The CDR3 region has the DNA TGTGCCAGCAGTTATCGGAGGGGCCAGTACAATGAGCAGTTCTTC.

Ten or more counts support this clonotype. The V gene is TRBV19, the J gene TRBJ2-1; 7 bases match TRBD2. This CDR3 spans 14 amino acids. Germline loops: CDR1 LNHDA, CDR2 SQIVND (reference sequence). J gave up 4 bases and V 2 bases, and 2 bases lay outside the gene matches. The DNA of the CDR3 is TGTGCCAGTAGTATAAGCGGGACGTACAATGAGCAGTTCTTC. Its translation is CASSISGTYNEQFF. Drawing the rest from reference TRBV19 and TRBJ2-1, the complete variable domain is DGGITQSPKYLFRKEGQNVTLSCEQNLNHDAMYWYRQDPGQGLRLIYYSQIVNDFQKGDIAEGYSVSREKKESFPLTVTSAQKNPTAFYLCASSISGTYNEQFFGPGTRLTVL.